The entry that follows covers one T cell receptor beta chain sequence. Its antigen is unknown. This sample was included in a study of long-term antiretroviral therapy in people with HIV. General observations from the study: Within the repertoire, clones expanded before ART were dominant at all time points. Controls had broader CDR3 length ranges than HIV repertoires did. An increase in diversity followed ART, yet levels stayed below transplant donor controls. Adherence to ART, viral resistance and therapy changes lacked any data.

Survey-level immunoSEQ v3.0 assays were run. Some clones are missing from TCRdb's copy, which holds only in-frame ones; the method was immunoSEQ multiplex PCR. The sample lists 7,500 to 8,500 clones; more than 65% were seen once. Germline V lookup: CDR1 MNHEY, CDR2 SMNVEV (reference sequence). Deletions cut 4 bases from V and 5 bases from J, with 17 bases between. The CDR3 is 16 amino acids. The TCR comes from a man in his forties with HIV. The rearrangement joins TRBV27 to TRBJ2-2, with a possible D match to TRBD2 (6 bases). Sequencing used unsorted PBMCs, obtained 2.5 to 2.7 years before starting antiretroviral therapy. Here the CDR3 reads CASSSRGGVGTGELFF. The CDR3 coding sequence is TGTGCCAGCAGTTCCCGTGGAGGGGTGGGGACCGGGGAGCTGTTTTTT.